Each of the 27 T cell receptor beta chains below was sequenced from the same sample in a study of blood T cell repertoires in COVID-19. Sequencing was performed with immunoSEQ multiplex PCR; in TCRdb, only in-frame clones are kept and a portion is missing. The sample lists 200,000 to 250,000 clones, roughly 81% occurring once. Sequencing was performed on peripheral blood. The receptors were gathered from a woman of 80 years or more with COVID-19, enrolled during active disease.

This rearrangement joins TRBV5-1 to TRBJ1-2, with 8 bases matching TRBD1. Trimming removed 1 base from V and 8 bases from J; junction bases left unmatched: 7. Looked up from germline, CDR1 is SGHRS and CDR2 is YFSETQ. The CDR3 has 14 amino acids. CDR3 sequence: CASSLNSGGIGYTF. The CDR3 region has the DNA TGCGCCAGCAGCTTGAATTCAGGGGGCATAGGCTACACCTTC.

The chain employs TRBV27 and TRBJ1-2; TRBD1 is a possible D gene (6 bases). Germline lookup yields CDR1 MNHEY and CDR2 SMNVEV (reference sequence). This CDR3 comprises 14 residues. V was pared by 4 bases and J by 1 base, with 10 bases between. For the CDR3, the DNA is TGTGCCAGCAGTTCCAACAGGGATAACTATGGCTACACCTTC. This encodes CASSSNRDNYGYTF.

Here the CDR3 DNA reads TGTGCCAGTAAGGACACCATCTACGAGCAGTACTTC. Its translation: CASKDTIYEQYF. The chain employs TRBV19 and TRBJ2-7, with D possibly TRBD1 on 5 matching bases. The V end lost 7 bases, the J end lost 3 bases, and 10 bases lay between the germline ends. The CDR3 has 12 amino acids. Looked up from germline, CDR1 is LNHDA and CDR2 is SQIVND (reference sequence). The entire variable domain, with the rest obtained from reference TRBV19 and TRBJ2-7, is as follows: DGGITQSPKYLFRKEGQNVTLSCEQNLNHDAMYWYRQDPGQGLRLIYYSQIVNDFQKGDIAEGYSVSREKKESFPLTVTSAQKNPTAFYLCASKDTIYEQYFGPGTRLTVT.

The chain's CDR3 is CASSLGAGRQETQYF. The CDR3 DNA follows: TGTGCCAGCAGCTTAGGGGCGGGGCGCCAAGAGACCCAGTACTTC. The V and J genes are TRBV7-9 and TRBJ2-5, with a possible D match to TRBD2 (6 bases). The germline CDR1 and CDR2 sequences are SEHNR and FQNEAQ (reference sequence). The V end lost 1 base, the J end lost 1 base, and 10 bases lay between the germline ends. The CDR3 totals 15 residues.

This clone was seen only once. The rearrangement links TRBV2 to TRBJ2-1, with TRBD2 matching over 7 bases. The junction had 15 bases not matched to a gene; V was cut back by 6 bases and J by 4 bases. CDR1 SNHLY and CDR2 FYNNEI come from the germline V gene. The CDR3 has 17 amino acids. CDR3 amino acids: CASSALLLSGTYNEQFF. Written as DNA, the CDR3 is TGTGCCAGCAGCGCACTTCTCCTCAGCGGGACTTACAATGAGCAGTTCTTC.

Of note for this clone: At one boundary the junction diverges from the germline segment, which might be a read error. The rearrangement links TRBV7-7 to TRBJ2-5, with D perhaps TRBD1 (6 bases). This CDR3 comprises 14 residues. Germline CDR1 SSHAT, CDR2 FNYEAQ (reference sequence). The CDR3 spells CASSSTGLGETQYF. The DNA of the CDR3 is TGTGCTAGCAGCTCTACAGGGCTCGGGGAGACCCAGTACTTC.

V gene TRBV4-1 combines with J gene TRBJ2-1, with TRBD2 matching over 10 bases. CDR3 length: 16 amino acids. The J segment lost 2 bases and the V segment lost 1 base, leaving 2 bases of the junction unmatched. Germline CDR1 and CDR2: MGHRA and YSYEKL. The DNA of the CDR3 is TGCGCCAGCAGCCAAGGGACTAGCGGTACCTACAATGAGCAGTTCTTC. Translated: CASSQGTSGTYNEQFF.

The chain links TRBV3-1 (or the pseudogene TRBV3-2) to TRBJ2-1, with 16 nucleotides matching TRBD2. Per the germline V gene, CDR1 is LGHDT and CDR2 is YNNKEL (reference sequence). The CDR3 is 15 residues long. Trimming at V came to 4 bases and at J to 8 bases, leaving 2 bases not matched to a gene. CDR3 in amino acids: CASSPGTSGGDEQFF. CDR3 nucleotide sequence: TGTGCCAGCAGCCCCGGGACTAGCGGGGGGGATGAGCAGTTCTTC.

The chain combines TRBV7-9 with TRBJ1-2; TRBD1 might be the D (5 bases). This CDR3 has 14 residues. Germline V gives CDR1 SEHNR, CDR2 FQNEAQ (reference sequence). V was trimmed by 0 bases and J by 4 bases, leaving 9 bases between them. This CDR3 reads CASSLAVTAYGYTF. The CDR3 DNA follows: TGTGCCAGCAGCTTAGCCGTGACAGCCTATGGCTACACCTTC.

The chain recombines TRBV2 with TRBJ1-2, with 7 bases aligning to TRBD1. The CDR3 runs to 13 residues. Germline CDR1 and CDR2: SNHLY and FYNNEI. The junction had 7 bases not matched to a gene; V was cut back by 8 bases and J by 4 bases. The CDR3 nucleotides read TGTGCCAGCCGGGACAGCATCTCCTATGGCTACACCTTC. It yields the protein CASRDSISYGYTF.

This sequence joins TRBV5-1 and TRBJ2-2; 7 nucleotides agree with TRBD2. The CDR3 runs to 14 residues. V lost 2 bases, J lost 8 bases, and 6 bases stayed unmatched. Per germline, CDR1 SGHRS and CDR2 YFSETQ. Here the CDR3 reads CASSLGTTQGELFF. CDR3 in DNA: TGCGCCAGCAGCTTAGGGACTACACAGGGGGAGCTGTTTTTT.

The chain couples TRBV6-5 to TRBJ1-5; TRBD1 is a possible D gene (5 bases). In germline, CDR1 is MNHEY, CDR2 SVGAGI. The CDR3 consists of 13 residues. Trimming shortened V by 7 bases and J by 2 bases, and 9 bases separated the two germline ends. The CDR3 reads CASTPRGNQPQHF. The DNA of the CDR3 is TGTGCCAGCACCCCCAGGGGCAATCAGCCCCAGCATTTT.

This clone has only a few counts. This chain joins TRBV28 and TRBJ1-6; TRBD1 agrees at 8 bases. V lost 5 bases to trimming and J lost 5 bases; unmatched junction nucleotides: 8. The CDR3 length is 16 residues. The germline V gene encodes CDR1 MDHEN and CDR2 SYDVKM. The CDR3 coding sequence is TGTGCCAGCAGTCCCGGACAGGGTACGAATAATTCACCCCTCCACTTT. The encoded protein is CASSPGQGTNNSPLHF. The complete variable domain, with remaining parts taken from reference TRBV28 and TRBJ1-6, reads DVKVTQSSRYLVKRTGEKVFLECVQDMDHENMFWYRQDPGLGLRLIYFSYDVKMKEKGDIPEGYSVSREKKERFSLILESASTNQTSMYLCASSPGQGTNNSPLHFGNGTRLTVT.

The rearrangement joins TRBV5-1 to TRBJ1-6; possible D gene TRBD1, 5 bases. The ends were cut back, 0 bases at V and 11 bases at J, with 18 bases in the middle. The germline V gene encodes CDR1 SGHRS and CDR2 YFSETQ. CDR3 length: 16 amino acids. The CDR3 sequence: CASSLDGGGSGTPLHF. The CDR3 DNA sequence: TGCGCCAGCAGCTTGGACGGCGGGGGGTCGGGGACACCCCTCCACTTT.

The sample holds a few counts of this clone. The V call is TRBV9, the J call TRBJ2-5; D perhaps matches TRBD2 (6 bases). The CDR3 runs to 18 residues. Per germline, CDR1 SGDLS and CDR2 YYNGEE. V lost 4 bases, J lost 4 bases, and 26 bases lay in between. Here the CDR3 DNA reads TGTGCCAGCAGCCTATGGAGCGGGCAAAAGATGGGAGCAGAGACCCAGTACTTC. Protein product: CASSLWSGQKMGAETQYF.

J is TRBJ1-2 and V is TRBV6-2 or TRBV6-3, with a tentative D call TRBD1 (6 bases). Germline lookup yields CDR1 MNHEY and CDR2 SVGEGT. V was trimmed by 6 bases and J by 4 bases, leaving 12 bases between them. The CDR3 has 13 amino acids. DNA of the CDR3: TGTGCCAGCAGCAGGGGTTTTAGCTATGGCTACACCTTC. It specifies CASSRGFSYGYTF.

This sequence joins TRBV28 and TRBJ2-5; TRBD2 matches 14 bases. The V gene's germline CDR1 is MDHEN and CDR2 SYDVKM. V lost 6 bases to trimming and J lost 3 bases; unmatched junction nucleotides: 6. This CDR3 has 16 residues. The CDR3 DNA sequence: TGTGCCAGCAGCGACCGACTAGCGGGGGGGAAAGAGACCCAGTACTTC. Amino acids: CASSDRLAGGKETQYF.

This sequence joins TRBV19 and TRBJ1-1; D is unclear. The ends were cut back, 0 bases at V and 11 bases at J, with 16 bases in the middle. This CDR3 comprises 14 residues. CDR1 LNHDA and CDR2 SQIVND come from the germline V gene (reference sequence). CDR3 nucleotides: TGTGCCAGTAGTATAGAACGACACACTGGTCTGGCTTTCTTT. It is translated as CASSIERHTGLAFF.

The chain has TRBV10-2 and TRBJ2-1, with D perhaps TRBD2 (6 bases). Germline V lookup: CDR1 WSHSY, CDR2 SAAADI. V gave up 4 bases and J gave up 8 bases, with 6 bases separating them. The CDR3 covers 11 residues. As DNA, the CDR3 is TGCGCCAGCAGTGGGAGGGATGAGCAGTTCTTC. This sequence encodes CASSGRDEQFF.

The gene calls are TRBV5-5 and TRBJ2-1; tentatively, D is TRBD2 (6 bases). CDR1 SGHKS and CDR2 YYEKEE come from the germline V gene (reference sequence). V lost 2 bases and J lost 5, with 11 bases in between. This CDR3 has 14 residues. The chain's CDR3 is CASSFRGINNEQFF. DNA of the CDR3: TGTGCCAGCAGCTTCCGGGGGATAAACAATGAGCAGTTCTTC.

The V call is TRBV6-6, the J call TRBJ1-5; maybe TRBD1 (6 bases). The CDR3 has 13 amino acids. V was pared by 2 bases and J by 5 bases, with 7 bases between. Germline assignment: CDR1 MNHNY and CDR2 SVGAGI (reference sequence). The CDR3 DNA reads TGTGCCAGCAGTTACAAGGGGGATCAGCCCCAGCATTTT. Translated, it gives CASSYKGDQPQHF.

The chain couples TRBV11-3 to TRBJ2-3; tentatively, D is TRBD1 (6 bases). CDR3 length: 14 residues. Trimming took 3 bases from V and 6 from J, leaving 13 bases between them. CDR1 and CDR2 (germline): SGHNT, YENEEA. The CDR3 DNA reads TGTGCCAGCAGCTTGGAAAGGGGGTCTGATACGCAGTATTTT. The encoded protein is CASSLERGSDTQYF.

The rearrangement links TRBV4-1 to TRBJ1-2, with D perhaps TRBD1 (6 bases). Trimming took off 4 bases at V and 7 bases at J, with 10 bases between the two ends. This CDR3 has 12 residues. Germline CDR1 is MGHRA and CDR2 is YSYEKL. CDR3: CASSREQGGYTF. The CDR3 region has the DNA TGCGCCAGCAGCCGGGAACAGGGTGGCTACACCTTC.

The V call is TRBV9, the J call TRBJ2-2, with D perhaps matching TRBD1 (5 bases). CDR3 length: 15 amino acids. CDR1 SGDLS and CDR2 YYNGEE come from the germline V gene. V was clipped by 2 bases and J by 0 bases, with 8 bases between them. The CDR3 loop is CASSVAGTNTGELFF. The CDR3 DNA follows: TGTGCCAGCAGCGTGGCAGGGACGAACACCGGGGAGCTGTTTTTT.

The chain joins TRBV9 to TRBJ1-4; 7 positions match TRBD1. There are 14 residues in the CDR3. Germline CDR1 reads SGDLS; CDR2 reads YYNGEE. V shed 2 bases, J shed 12 bases, and the junction held 10 bases outside the gene matches. CDR3 sequence reads: CASSVGQSGVELFF. In DNA, the CDR3 is TGTGCCAGCAGCGTGGGACAGTCTGGAGTTGAACTGTTTTTT.

This chain uses TRBV14 with TRBJ2-3; TRBD2 is a possible D gene (6 bases). The CDR3 is 13 amino acids. Germline CDR1 is SGHDN and CDR2 is FVKESK. V was shortened by 1 base and J by 12 bases, with 14 bases between the two germline ends. The chain's CDR3 is CASSQAQAGRQYF. The DNA of the CDR3 is TGTGCCAGCAGCCAAGCTCAGGCGGGACGCCAGTATTTT.

The V call is TRBV5-1, the J call TRBJ1-1; the D is unclear. The CDR3 has 11 amino acids. Germline V gene data show CDR1 as SGHRS and CDR2 as YFSETQ. V lost 5 bases and J lost 7, with 9 bases in between. CDR3 DNA: TGCGCCAGCAGTCATGGGCTTGAAGCTTTCTTT. This translates into CASSHGLEAFF.